This T cell receptor (beta chain) originates from a study of shared clonotypes between healthy human individuals. Study-wide findings and caveats: Non-shared clonotypes showed lower generation probabilities than clonotypes common to all four donors.

About this clone: Its antigen is currently unknown.

Each sorted subset replicate got 200 ng genomic DNA, tens of thousands of genomes. TCRdb keeps only in-frame clones here, not all; method: immunoSEQ multiplex PCR. The table shows more than 1 million clones, with 78% occurring only once. V gave up 2 bases and J gave up 5 bases; unmatched junction bases: 7. CDR1 is KGHSY and CDR2 is FQNENV in the germline V gene. This CDR3 contains 16 residues. The chain combines TRBV16 with TRBJ2-1; 9 bases line up with TRBD2. Source material: memory CD4+ T cells from PBMCs. This sample's subset: CD45RA-negative fraction. The receptor was isolated from a man between 18 and 35 years old in good health. Some clones in this sample may be carry-over from other donors' samples. CDR3 DNA sequence: TGTGCCAGCAGCCAACCGGGACTAGCTAAAAACAATGAGCAGTTCTTC. It yields the protein CASSQPGLAKNNEQFF.